Shown below are 18 T cell receptor beta chains from a single sample sequenced in a study of cytomegalovirus exposure and HLA in healthy donors. With 60 Vbeta and 13 Jbeta primers, the PCR was carried out. Assay: immunoSEQ multiplex PCR; the TCRdb copy retains only in-frame clones and omits some. The sample lists more than 80,000 clones; about 76% were seen once. Sequenced input: PBMCs. The receptor source for this set is a human donor in good health.

The rearrangement uses TRBV9 and TRBJ1-4, with TRBD1 identical over 8 bases. CDR1 SGDLS and CDR2 YYNGEE come from the germline V gene. This CDR3 is 15 amino acids long. Trimming took 4 bases from V and 8 from J; bases not matched to a gene: 10. CDR3 nucleotides: TGTGCCAGCAGCATCCAAGGACAGGGATGGGAAAAACTGTTTTTT. This gives the protein CASSIQGQGWEKLFF. The whole variable domain, filled in from reference TRBV9 and TRBJ1-4, reads DSGVTQTPKHLITATGQRVTLRCSPRSGDLSVYWYQQSLDQGLQFLIQYYNGEERAKGNILERFSAQQFPDLHSELNLSSLELGDSALYFCASSIQGQGWEKLFFGSGTQLSVL.

The V and J genes are TRBV10-3 and TRBJ2-5, with 7 positions matching TRBD2. J was trimmed by 7 bases and V by 10 bases; bases with no gene match: 6. The germline CDR1 and CDR2 sequences are ENHRY and SYGVKD. The CDR3 spans 11 residues. The CDR3 nucleotides are TGTGCCAGCGAGGCTAGCGGGACCCAGTACTTC. Translated: CASEASGTQYF.

This clone showed up just a few times. CDR3 in DNA: TGTGCCAGCAGTTACAGGGACAGGGTTGGACCTCAGCCCCAGCATTTT. Residues: CASSYRDRVGPQPQHF. The V call is TRBV6-6, the J call TRBJ1-5, with 9 bases identical to TRBD1. In germline, CDR1 is MNHNY, CDR2 SVGAGI (reference sequence). The length of the CDR3 is 16 residues. V was clipped by 2 bases and J by 6 bases; unmatched bases: 8.

V and J are TRBV5-4 and TRBJ1-1, with D possibly matching TRBD1 (5 bases). From germline, CDR1 is SGHNT and CDR2 YYREEE (reference sequence). The V and J ends lost 0 bases and 3 bases respectively, with 18 bases between them. The CDR3 has 17 residues. As DNA, the CDR3 is TGTGCCAGCAGCTTGGTGGGGCAGGGTTCCGGGTACACTGAAGCTTTCTTT. Protein: CASSLVGQGSGYTEAFF.

This CDR3 reads CASSIGTSGDNEQFF. The CDR3 nucleotides are TGCGCCAGCAGCATCGGGACTAGCGGGGACAATGAGCAGTTCTTC. The V and J genes are TRBV5-1 and TRBJ2-1; 13 positions match TRBD2. CDR3 length: 15 amino acids. Germline CDR1 reads SGHRS; CDR2 reads YFSETQ. The trim removed 4 bases at V and 5 bases at J, leaving 3 bases unmatched.

The rearrangement uses TRBV6-5 and TRBJ2-7, with 8 nucleotides matching TRBD1. Germline V gene sequence: CDR1 MNHEY, CDR2 SVGAGI. This CDR3 has 15 residues. Germline trimming cut 2 bases from V and 0 bases from J; bases unmatched to any gene: 3. CDR3 coding DNA: TGTGCCAGCAGTTACCGGACAGGGCCCTCCTACGAGCAGTACTTC. Amino acid sequence: CASSYRTGPSYEQYF.

This clone was found a few times. The chain is built from TRBV7-2 and TRBJ2-3; D remains unclear. Germline CDR1 and CDR2: SGHTA and FQGNSA. CDR3 length: 15 residues. V was trimmed by 1 base and J by 5 bases, leaving 13 bases between them. This CDR3 reads CASSLVDRAQDTQYF. In DNA, the CDR3 is TGTGCCAGCAGCTTAGTAGATCGCGCGCAAGATACGCAGTATTTT. Full variable domain (rest looked up from reference TRBV7-2 and TRBJ2-3): GAGVSQSPSNKVTEKGKDVELRCDPISGHTALYWYRQSLGQGLEFLIYFQGNSAPDKSGLPSDRFSAERTGGSVSTLTIQRTQQEDSAVYLCASSLVDRAQDTQYFGPGTRLTVL.

The J gene is TRBJ2-1, the V gene TRBV18; TRBD2 matches at 8 bases. The CDR3 contains 17 residues. The trim removed 1 base at V and 0 bases at J, leaving 5 bases unmatched. In germline, CDR1 is KGHSH, CDR2 LQKENI. Here the CDR3 DNA reads TGTGCCAGCTCACCACTAGCGGGACAAGCCTCCTACAATGAGCAGTTCTTC. Translation: CASSPLAGQASYNEQFF.

The V gene is TRBV5-6, the J gene TRBJ2-3; D is perhaps TRBD2 (7 bases). This CDR3 spans 14 amino acids. Germline V gives CDR1 SGHDT, CDR2 YYEEEE. Trimming removed 2 bases from V and 6 bases from J, with 13 bases in between. DNA for the CDR3: TGTGCCAGCAGCTTACGAGGGGGGGTGGATACGCAGTATTTT. Translated, it gives CASSLRGGVDTQYF.

A single count supports this clone. V usage is TRBV19 and J usage is TRBJ1-2; 8 bases line up with TRBD1. The CDR3 is 14 amino acids. The V gene's germline CDR1 is LNHDA and CDR2 SQIVND (reference sequence). Germline trimming cut 3 bases from V and 4 bases from J; bases unmatched to any gene: 4. Here the CDR3 DNA reads TGTGCCAGTAGTATCCAAGACAGGGGCTATGGCTACACCTTC. Its translation is CASSIQDRGYGYTF.

This chain links TRBV9 with TRBJ1-1; no clear D. V lost 3 bases to trimming and J lost 0 bases, with 6 bases between them. This CDR3 spans 13 amino acids. Germline CDR1 and CDR2: SGDLS and YYNGEE. In DNA, the CDR3 is TGTGCCAGCAGCGGCGGTATGAACACTGAAGCTTTCTTT. It yields the protein CASSGGMNTEAFF.

This chain joins TRBV2 and TRBJ1-4; weak D call: TRBD1 (6 bases). Trimming shortened V by 6 bases and J by 4 bases, and 12 bases separated the two germline ends. The germline CDR1 and CDR2 sequences are SNHLY and FYNNEI. CDR3 length: 14 residues. The chain's CDR3 is CASSAGVLNEKLFF. In DNA, the CDR3 is TGTGCCAGCAGCGCAGGGGTCCTTAATGAAAAACTGTTTTTT.

The chain employs TRBV7-9 and TRBJ2-2; the D is unclear. This CDR3 contains 16 residues. Germline V gives CDR1 SEHNR, CDR2 FQNEAQ (reference sequence). Trimming took 5 bases from V and 0 from J, leaving 13 bases between them. CDR3 nucleotide sequence: TGTGCCAGCAGCCCCACCCCCGCGGCGAACACCGGGGAGCTGTTTTTT. It translates to CASSPTPAANTGELFF.

The chain is built from TRBV19 and TRBJ1-5, with D maybe TRBD1 (6 bases). The germline V and J ends were trimmed by 3 bases and 5 bases, with 11 bases remaining between them. Germline lookup yields CDR1 LNHDA and CDR2 SQIVND (reference sequence). This CDR3 is built from 14 residues. Written as DNA, the CDR3 is TGTGCCAGTAGTATGACAGGTAGGGATCAGCCCCAGCATTTT. This sequence encodes CASSMTGRDQPQHF.

The chain combines TRBV7-8 with TRBJ2-3; D may be TRBD2 (5 bases). Deletions cut 2 bases from V and 4 bases from J, with 13 bases between. This CDR3 has 15 amino acids. Germline V gene data show CDR1 as SGHVS and CDR2 as FQNEAQ. CDR3 sequence reads: CASSLFAGFADTQYF. For the CDR3, the DNA is TGTGCCAGCAGCTTATTTGCGGGTTTCGCAGATACGCAGTATTTT.

The chain is built from TRBV5-1 and TRBJ2-7, with D possibly matching TRBD2 (6 bases). CDR1 is SGHRS and CDR2 is YFSETQ in the germline V gene. The V end lost 4 bases, the J end lost 2 bases, and 19 bases lay between the germline ends. There are 16 residues in the CDR3. The CDR3 region has the DNA TGCGCCAGCAGCCCTCATGGGGGGACGGACCCCTACGAGCAGTACTTC. Its translation is CASSPHGGTDPYEQYF.

The J gene is TRBJ2-4, the V gene TRBV7-2; 8 bases are a match to TRBD2. CDR3 length: 15 amino acids. Germline V gene lookup returns CDR1 SGHTA and CDR2 FQGNSA. V dropped 5 bases and J dropped 14; count of bases not matched to a gene: 17. The CDR3 spells CASSPSRGSGKLEYF. The CDR3 DNA sequence: TGTGCCAGCAGCCCTAGTAGAGGTAGCGGGAAGTTAGAGTACTTC. The variable domain in full, completed from reference TRBV7-2 and TRBJ2-4, reads GAGVSQSPSNKVTEKGKDVELRCDPISGHTALYWYRQSLGQGLEFLIYFQGNSAPDKSGLPSDRFSAERTGGSVSTLTIQRTQQEDSAVYLCASSPSRGSGKLEYFGAGTRLSVL.

A few counts support this clone. V usage is TRBV6-1 and J usage is TRBJ2-7, with 8 bases aligning to TRBD1. CDR3 length: 15 amino acids. J lost 0 bases, V lost 1 base, and 2 bases had no gene match. The germline V gene has CDR1 MNHNS and CDR2 SASEGT. DNA for the CDR3: TGTGCCAGCAGTGAAGGACAGGGGTTCTCCTACGAGCAGTACTTC. Its translation: CASSEGQGFSYEQYF.